The 23 T cell receptor delta chains below were found in one sample sequenced in a study of γδ T cells in repeated Plasmodium falciparum infection. Bulk repertoires came from Vgamma9/Vdelta2+ or Vdelta2-negative gammadelta T cells flow-sorted from PBMC. TCRdb re-called clones from the multiplex PCR reads using CATT. This table holds under 60,000 delta-chain clones, over 1.5% found once. The sequenced sample was gamma-delta T cells from blood. These receptors were collected from a pool of human donors (malaria-infected and uninfected, not separated).

This clone was counted many times. The chain combines TRDV1 with TRDJ1, with TRDD3 matching over 7 bases. CDR3 size: 15 residues. With 5 bases clipped from V and 2 bases from J, the junction kept 8 bases outside the gene matches. Germline loops: CDR1 TSWWSYY, CDR2 QGS. The CDR3 bases are TGTGCTCTTGGGTCGTCCGGGGGATCTACCGATAAACTCATCTTT. It translates to CALGSSGGSTDKLIF.

About this clone itself: TCRdb lists the protein of a much larger clone for this DNA, which differs at residue 6, so this is likely a read error; the protein given here is translated from the DNA itself. V is TRDV1 and J is TRDJ1; 10 nucleotides line up with TRDD3. Because TCRdb records no J gene, it was assigned here through a match of the DNA to germline. After removal of 1 base from V and 2 bases from J, the junction contained 13 bases not matched to a gene. In germline, CDR1 is TSWWSYY, CDR2 QGS. The CDR3 totals 19 residues. The CDR3 protein is CALGEPPYWGMKRTDKLIF. In nucleotides, the CDR3 is TGTGCTCTTGGGGAACCTCCGTACTGGGGGATGAAACGTACCGATAAACTCATCTTT.

A word on this clone: The protein in TCRdb stems from a much larger clone and differs at residue 3 from this DNA's translation, likely a read error; here the protein is translated from the DNA. This rearrangement joins TRDV1 to TRDJ1; D is tentatively TRDD2 or TRDD3 (6 bases each). This CDR3 spans 26 amino acids. CDR1 is TSWWSYY, CDR2 QGS, per germline. The CDR3 DNA reads as TGTGCTCCTGGGGATGTGGATGATCCTACGTACCCTCAGGGTTCCCCCCATGCCGGATACACCGATAAACTCATCTTT. Translating it yields CAPGDVDDPTYPQGSPHAGYTDKLIF.

This clone was recorded many times. This sample also contains other DNA sequences that code for the same CDR3. The V gene is TRDV1, the J gene TRDJ1; the match to TRDD2 covers 7 bases. V lost 0 bases to trimming and J lost 0 bases; unmatched junction nucleotides: 10. The CDR3 sequence is 18 residues long. Per the germline V gene, CDR1 is TSWWSYY and CDR2 is QGS. CDR3 in DNA: TGTGCTCTTGGGGAACTTGACCCATTCCTACGGCACACCGATAAACTCATCTTT. Residues: CALGELDPFLRHTDKLIF.

This clone was recorded a few times. This DNA translates differently at residue 13 from the TCRdb protein, which is that of a much larger clone; a read error is likely, and the protein shown is the DNA's own translation. CDR3 loop: CALGEFRPRYWGMRGTDKLIF. CDR3 coding DNA: TGTGCTCTTGGGGAATTCAGACCCAGGTACTGGGGGATGCGGGGCACCGATAAACTCATCTTT. The J gene is TRDJ1, the V gene TRDV1, with 10 positions matching TRDD3. Per germline, CDR1 TSWWSYY and CDR2 QGS. With V trimmed by 2 bases and J by 1 base, 19 bases remained unmatched. The CDR3 runs 21 residues.

A remark on this clone: TCRdb pairs this DNA with a much larger clone's protein that differs at residue 8, likely a read error; the protein shown was translated from the DNA. The CDR3 nucleotides are TGTGCTCTTGGGGAACTAGCCAGCCTTCCTACGTCAACGGTTGGATCCGATAAACTCATCTTT. It translates to CALGELASLPTSTVGSDKLIF. The V and J genes are TRDV1 and TRDJ1; 9 bases agree with TRDD2. Losses at the gene ends were 0 bases for V and 3 bases for J; bases not matched to a gene: 20. The CDR3 totals 21 residues. Per germline, CDR1 TSWWSYY and CDR2 QGS.

A few counts support this clone. The protein TCRdb lists belongs to a much larger clone and differs from this DNA's translation at residue 8, which points to a read error; the protein shown is made from the DNA. CDR3 residues: CASTEVPCWDGPYTDKLIF. The DNA of the CDR3 is TGTGCCTCCACCGAGGTCCCCTGCTGGGACGGGCCCTACACCGATAAACTCATCTTT. The J gene is TRDJ1, the V gene TRDV3; the D gene is possibly TRDD3 (5 bases). Trimming pared 4 bases from V and 0 bases from J, leaving 30 bases between. Germline loops: CDR1 TVYSNPD, CDR2 GDNSRS (reference sequence). This CDR3 has 19 amino acids.

In this sample, this clone turned up a few times. A far larger clone is off by one base, so a read error is likely. The same CDR3 arises from other DNA sequences in this sample as well. The rearrangement links TRDV1 to TRDJ1; 11 bases line up with TRDD3. The CDR3 contains 16 residues. CDR1 is TSWWSYY and CDR2 is QGS in the germline V gene. CDR3 DNA sequence: TGTGCTCTTGGGGCCGGCCTGGGGGATACATTCAACAAACTTATCTTT. This gives the protein CALGAGLGDTFNKLIF.

The sample holds a few counts of this clone. Translating this DNA gives a protein that differs at residue 13 from the TCRdb one, which belongs to a much larger clone; a read error is likely, and the protein shown is this translation. The gene calls are TRDV1 and TRDJ1; 7 bases agree with TRDD3. The J gene, missing from TCRdb, was assigned here through DNA to germline matching. This CDR3 region has 19 residues. Germline-derived CDR1 and CDR2 are TSWWSYY and QGS. The CDR3 DNA follows: TGTGCTCTTGGGAAACTACCCCTCCTCCCACTGGGGACACCCGATAAACTCATCTTT. Amino acid sequence: CALGKLPLLPLGTPDKLIF.

Concerning this clone itself: A read error likely explains why the TCRdb protein, taken from a much larger clone, differs from this DNA's translation at residue 16; the protein shown is translated from the DNA. The chain links TRDV1 to TRDJ1, with 10 positions matching TRDD3. The J gene was not available in TCRdb and was assigned here by matching the DNA to germline segments. V lost 0 bases to trimming and J lost 1 base; unmatched junction nucleotides: 17. This CDR3 is built from 21 residues. CDR1 and CDR2 from the germline V gene are TSWWSYY and QGS. DNA of the CDR3: TGTGCTCTTGGGGAACTCGGGATCCTATTCGGGGGATACGCGGCCACCGATAAACTCATCTTT. It specifies CALGELGILFGGYAATDKLIF.

Regarding this clone: One base separates it from a far larger clone, so it is likely a read error. Other DNA sequences of this sample code for an identical CDR3. The chain recombines TRDV1 with TRDJ1; possible D gene TRDD3, 6 bases. The ends were cut back, 1 base at V and 11 bases at J, with 38 bases in the middle. From germline, CDR1 is TSWWSYY and CDR2 QGS. The CDR3 has 21 amino acids. CDR3 region: CALGERGGPTYTGYIPGELIF. For the CDR3, the DNA is TGTGCTCTTGGGGAACGGGGGGGCCCTACTTATACTGGTTATATCCCTGGGGAGCTCATCTTT.

This clone occurred many times. The chain uses TRDV1 and TRDJ1, with D maybe TRDD2 (5 bases). V shed 2 bases and J shed 0 bases, with 28 bases lying between them. CDR3 length: 21 amino acids. CDR1 is TSWWSYY, CDR2 QGS, per germline. DNA of the CDR3: TGTGCTCTTGGGGAAGGTTTCACCTACGTCCCTACTCATAGGTACACCGATAAACTCATCTTT. Protein: CALGEGFTYVPTHRYTDKLIF.

The sample holds a few counts of this clone. This DNA's translation and the protein TCRdb lists, from a much larger clone, do not match at residue 6, likely due to a read error; the protein shown is translated from the DNA. The rearrangement joins TRDV1 to TRDJ1, with D perhaps TRDD3 (6 bases). The V gene's germline CDR1 is TSWWSYY and CDR2 QGS. Trimming took 1 base from V and 1 from J, leaving 28 bases between them. This CDR3 comprises 21 residues. CDR3 sequence reads: CALGEPVPLGSSSQCTDKLIF. CDR3 bases: TGTGCTCTTGGGGAACCAGTACCTCTGGGGTCCTCCAGTCAATGCACCGATAAACTCATCTTT.

This clone has just a few counts. TCRdb's protein, taken from a much larger clone, differs from this DNA's translation at residue 4, likely owing to a read error; the protein displayed comes from the DNA. The V and J genes are TRDV1 and TRDJ3, with TRDD3 matching 8 bases. The J gene was missing in TCRdb and was found by matching the end of the DNA to germline. There are 21 residues in the CDR3. Germline trimming cut 8 bases from V and 1 base from J; bases unmatched to any gene: 19. Germline assignment: CDR1 TSWWSYY and CDR2 QGS. The CDR3 loop reads CALRAALRRGIRSWDTRQMFF. In DNA form, the CDR3 reads TGTGCTCTTAGGGCCGCGCTCCGGCGCGGGATACGTTCCTGGGACACCCGACAGATGTTTTTC.

Note on this clone: The translation of this DNA and the TCRdb protein of a much larger clone differ at residue 8, probably owing to a read error; the protein shown here is translated from the DNA. The chain uses TRDV1 and TRDJ1, with 8 nucleotides matching TRDD3. Germline loops: CDR1 TSWWSYY, CDR2 QGS. This CDR3 contains 23 residues. V was clipped by 0 bases and J by 3 bases; unmatched bases: 27. CDR3 residues: CALGELTSLISPVSGDTADKLIF. The CDR3 DNA reads as TGTGCTCTTGGGGAACTCACCTCCCTAATTTCACCCGTCAGTGGGGATACAGCCGATAAACTCATCTTT.

The sample holds many counts of this clone. This DNA's translation differs at residue 3 from TCRdb's protein, which comes from a much larger clone; a read error is likely, and the protein shown is translated from the DNA. This chain connects TRDV1 to TRDJ1, with 13 bases aligning to TRDD3. Germline lookup yields CDR1 TSWWSYY and CDR2 QGS. The CDR3 is 22 residues long. Here the CDR3 reads CAIGELGSSRTGGYVDTDKLIF. The CDR3 DNA reads TGTGCTATTGGGGAACTGGGATCAAGTCGTACTGGGGGATACGTCGACACCGATAAACTCATCTTT.

A remark on this clone: A far larger clone differs by one base, so this is likely a read error. Other DNA sequences in this sample translate to the same CDR3. The J gene is uncalled and the V gene is TRDV1; the table's D call TRDD3 went unverified against the DNA. This CDR3 is built from 27 residues. The germline gives CDR1 TSWWSYY, CDR2 QGS. The CDR3 loop reads CALGVLTTYRAWRIDGITSWDTRQMFF. Written as DNA, the CDR3 is TGTGCTCTTGGGGTCCTCACTACCTACCGTGCGTGGCGGATAGACGGAATAACCTCCTGGGACACCCGACAGATGTTCTTC.

This clone was seen at least ten times. CDR3 sequence (DNA): TGTGCTCTTGGGCATACGGGGAACGCCGCCCGGGGGGTCGACCTTAGCTCCTGGGACACCCGACAGATGTTTTTC. Protein: CALGHTGNAARGVDLSSWDTRQMFF. The chain links TRDV1 to TRDJ3, with D possibly matching TRDD3 (5 bases). TCRdb lists no J gene, so it was determined here by aligning the DNA to germline. With 5 bases removed from V and 0 bases from J, the gap between germline ends came to 35 bases. CDR1 is TSWWSYY and CDR2 is QGS in the germline V gene. The CDR3 consists of 25 residues.

This clone was seen a handful of times. With only one base between it and a far larger clone, this is likely a read error. This chain links TRDV1 with TRDJ1; 13 bases are a match to TRDD3. TCRdb is silent on the J gene; assignment here came from matching the DNA to germline. From germline, CDR1 is TSWWSYY and CDR2 QGS. CDR3 length equals 25 residues. The CDR3 DNA reads TGTGCCCTTGGGGAACAGAGCTTCCTACTAGAGTACTGGGGGATACGCAGGGGGGGTACCGATAAACTCATCTTT. This encodes CALGEQSFLLEYWGIRRGGTDKLIF.

This clone was found many times. The protein TCRdb gives is from a much larger clone and does not agree with this DNA's translation at residue 12, likely a read error; the protein shown here comes from the DNA. The J gene went uncalled, whereas the V gene is TRDV1. From germline, CDR1 is TSWWSYY and CDR2 QGS. The CDR3 consists of 13 residues. The CDR3 here is CALGEPRDPKLTF. CDR3 nucleotide sequence: TGTGCTCTTGGGGAACCGAGGGACCCTAAACTCACCTTT.

The V gene is TRDV1, the J gene TRDJ1; 12 nucleotides agree with TRDD3. TCRdb offers no J gene call, so here the DNA was matched to germline to obtain one. The CDR3 has 14 amino acids. The junction had 10 bases not matched to a gene; V was cut back by 7 bases and J by 10 bases. Germline V gene data show CDR1 as TSWWSYY and CDR2 as QGS. The CDR3 loop reads CALDRTWGIRRLIF. The CDR3 DNA reads as TGTGCTCTTGACCGAACCTGGGGGATACGAAGACTCATCTTT.

This clone turned up a few times. The mismatch at residue 10 between this DNA's translation and the TCRdb protein of a much larger clone likely reflects a read error; the protein shown is translated from the DNA. The chain has TRDV1 and TRDJ1, with D possibly matching TRDD3 (5 bases). Here the J gene was assigned by germline matching of the DNA, as TCRdb has none. The CDR3 covers 17 residues. Trimming removed 3 bases at V and 0 bases at J, with 17 bases between. Germline V gives CDR1 TSWWSYY, CDR2 QGS. CDR3 region: CALGDQLAGCDTDKLIF. In DNA, the CDR3 is TGTGCTCTTGGGGACCAACTGGCTGGGTGCGACACCGATAAACTCATCTTT.

Of note for this clone: A read error likely explains this, since a far larger clone differs by one base. This sample includes further DNA sequences coding for the same CDR3. The chain has TRDV2 and TRDJ1; 10 bases agree with TRDD3. The J gene, missing from TCRdb, was assigned here through DNA to germline matching. The J segment lost 0 bases and the V segment lost 3 bases, leaving 15 bases of the junction unmatched. Per germline, CDR1 GEAIGNYY and CDR2 EKD. This CDR3 is built from 19 residues. CDR3 sequence (DNA): TGTGCCTGTGACCCTGTACTGGGGGATCGAAGGAAGTACACCGATAAACTCATCTTT. This gives the protein CACDPVLGDRRKYTDKLIF.